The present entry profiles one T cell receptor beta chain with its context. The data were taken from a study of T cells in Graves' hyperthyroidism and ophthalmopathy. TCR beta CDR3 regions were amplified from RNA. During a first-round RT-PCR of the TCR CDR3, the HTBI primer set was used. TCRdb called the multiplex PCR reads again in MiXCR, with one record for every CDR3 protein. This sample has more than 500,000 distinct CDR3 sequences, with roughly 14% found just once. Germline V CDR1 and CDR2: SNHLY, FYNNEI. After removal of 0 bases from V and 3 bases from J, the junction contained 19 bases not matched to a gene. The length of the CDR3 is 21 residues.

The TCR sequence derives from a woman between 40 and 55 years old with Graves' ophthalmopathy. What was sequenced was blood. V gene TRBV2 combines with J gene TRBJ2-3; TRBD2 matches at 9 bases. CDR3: CASSEALRLAGHPAGTDTQYF. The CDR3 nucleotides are TGTGCCAGCAGTGAAGCGCTTCGGCTAGCGGGACACCCGGCGGGGACAGATACGCAGTATTTT.